The 10 T cell receptor beta chains listed next were all sequenced from one sample in a study of T cells in Graves' hyperthyroidism and ophthalmopathy. Using RNA transcripts as the source, TCR beta CDR3 regions were amplified. With the HTBI primer set, the TCR CDR3 went through a first round of RT-PCR. TCRdb reanalysed the multiplex PCR reads using MiXCR and keeps one entry per CDR3 protein. The data contain roughly 500,000 distinct CDR3 sequences, roughly 46% of them seen just once; the ten biggest clones take up about 20%. Sequencing was done on a sample of peripheral blood or thyroid tissue (not recorded which). These receptors were collected from an adult woman with Graves' disease, either hyperthyroidism or ophthalmopathy (not recorded which).

This clonotype has at least ten counts. The chain recombines TRBV6-5 with TRBJ1-5; D not resolved. CDR1 and CDR2 from the germline V gene are MNHEY and SVGAGI. Trimming cost V 5 bases and J 2 bases, with 10 bases left between them. The CDR3 loop spans 14 amino acids. CDR3 DNA sequence: TGTGCCAGCAGTCGACGGGAGGGCAATCAGCCCCAGCATTTT. It translates to CASSRREGNQPQHF.

The chain joins TRBV19 to TRBJ1-5; D ambiguous. The CDR3 runs 12 residues. The V and J ends lost 1 base and 10 bases respectively, with 8 bases between them. CDR1 and CDR2 (germline): LNHDA, SQIVND (reference sequence). The CDR3 here is CASSIVAAPQHF. The CDR3, as DNA: TGTGCCAGTAGTATAGTGGCAGCACCCCAGCATTTT.

On this clonotype: A much larger clonotype is one base distant, so this may be a read error. This chain joins TRBV11-2 and TRBJ2-7, with 9 positions matching TRBD2. The CDR3 runs 15 residues. Germline-derived CDR1 and CDR2 are SGHAT and FQNNGV. V trimming: 4 bases; J trimming: 0 bases; junction bases outside the gene matches: 4. The CDR3 region is CASSSWTSVSYEQYF. The CDR3 DNA follows: TGTGCCAGCAGCTCATGGACTAGCGTCTCCTACGAGCAGTACTTC.

V gene TRBV19 combines with J gene TRBJ1-1; D is uncertain. Trimming removed 4 bases at V and 0 bases at J, with 9 bases between. The CDR3 is 14 amino acids. The germline gives CDR1 LNHDA, CDR2 SQIVND (reference sequence). The chain's CDR3 is CASSSVGLNTEAFF. CDR3 nucleotides: TGTGCCAGTAGTAGTGTTGGGCTGAACACTGAAGCTTTCTTT.

The chain employs TRBV9 and TRBJ1-4; D is possibly TRBD1 (5 bases). This CDR3 spans 13 amino acids. V lost 6 bases and J lost 5, with 11 bases in between. Germline V gene lookup returns CDR1 SGDLS and CDR2 YYNGEE. The CDR3 region has the DNA TGTGCCAGCAAGGGGACTAACAATGAAAAACTGTTTTTT. This encodes CASKGTNNEKLFF.

The genes are TRBV25-1 and TRBJ1-2; TRBD1 agrees at 8 bases. After removal of 3 bases from V and 8 bases from J, the junction contained 17 bases not matched to a gene. The CDR3 length is 17 residues. CDR1 MGHDK and CDR2 SYGVNS come from the germline V gene. CDR3 protein: CASSEVQGGLRTGGYTF. Here the CDR3 DNA reads TGTGCCAGCAGTGAGGTACAGGGGGGCCTCCGGACCGGCGGCTACACCTTC.

This clonotype was seen only a few times. V gene TRBV6-1 combines with J gene TRBJ1-5; D gene ambiguous. CDR1 and CDR2 (germline): MNHNS, SASEGT. Trimming stripped 2 bases from V and 4 bases from J, with 18 bases between. The length of the CDR3 is 17 residues. The CDR3 region is CASSEFGMRSRNQPQHF. DNA of the CDR3: TGTGCCAGCAGTGAATTTGGGATGAGGTCCCGAAATCAGCCCCAGCATTTT.

This chain connects TRBV2 to TRBJ1-2; 9 positions match TRBD1. CDR3 length equals 15 residues. V dropped 4 bases and J dropped 3; count of bases not matched to a gene: 6. In germline, CDR1 is SNHLY, CDR2 FYNNEI. The CDR3 protein is CASSGRDREDYGYTF. The CDR3 DNA reads TGTGCCAGCAGTGGGCGGGACAGGGAGGACTATGGCTACACCTTC.

The sample holds many counts of this clonotype. The chain combines TRBV10-3 with TRBJ2-5; no clear D. This CDR3 has 12 amino acids. The V gene's germline CDR1 is ENHRY and CDR2 SYGVKD. Trimming removed 3 bases at V and 5 bases at J, with 7 bases between. CDR3 protein: CAISEEGETQYF. CDR3 sequence (DNA): TGTGCCATCAGTGAAGAAGGGGAGACCCAGTACTTC.

This clonotype was recorded at least ten times. V is TRBV2 and J is TRBJ1-5; D might be TRBD1 (5 bases). The CDR3 has 13 residues. Trimming shortened V by 3 bases and J by 6 bases, and 9 bases separated the two germline ends. Germline CDR1 and CDR2: SNHLY and FYNNEI. This CDR3 is CASSDMRGQPQHF. Written as DNA, the CDR3 is TGTGCCAGCAGTGATATGAGGGGTCAGCCCCAGCATTTT.